Below are 14 T cell receptor beta chains sequenced from a single sample in a study of blood T cells in healthy people across ages (dated by TCRdb to 2014 to 2015). The library was built by means of 5' RACE. The reads were generated on an Illumina HiSeq 2500. The second PCR ran for about 7 to 11 cycles and used a J-beta primer mix along with a sample-barcoded 5' primer. TCRdb trimmed the raw reads at Q25, called clones with MiXCR and kept productive beta chains. All rows with the same CDR3 protein become a single entry with the most common DNA and genes. The sample table lists over a million distinct CDR3 sequences, 40% to 45% of them with a count of one. The ten top clones hold approximately 20% of the sample. Material for sequencing was blood. The receptors were sampled from a woman aged 60-75 years in good health.

The chain carries TRBV2 and TRBJ2-4; the match to TRBD1 covers 8 bases. The DNA end lines up better with TRBJ2-7; the J call may be wrong. Germline values: CDR1 SNHLY, CDR2 FYNNEI. CDR3 length equals 16 residues. CDR3 sequence: CASSWGGTGRPYEQYF. CDR3 nucleotides: TGTGCCAGCAGTTGGGGCGGGACAGGACGTCCCTACGAGCAGTACTTC.

This rearrangement joins TRBV7-8 to TRBJ1-1, with unresolved D. The germline CDR1 and CDR2 sequences are SGHVS and FQNEAQ. CDR3 length equals 14 residues. V lost 2 bases, J lost 11 bases, and 18 bases lay in between. CDR3 DNA: TGTGCCAGCAGCTTACGAACCCTGGGAGGTGAGGCTTTCTTT. This sequence encodes CASSLRTLGGEAFF.

Ten or more counts support this clonotype. The rearrangement links TRBV7-2 to TRBJ2-7; TRBD2 aligns across 7 bases. This CDR3 is built from 14 residues. CDR1 is SGHTA, CDR2 FQGNSA, per germline. The V segment lost 5 bases and the J segment 9 bases; nucleotides outside the gene matches: 13. The CDR3 reads CASSPSGGGIGQYF. CDR3 sequence (DNA): TGTGCCAGCAGCCCTAGCGGAGGAGGCATTGGGCAGTACTTC.

This chain joins TRBV2 and TRBJ2-5; D may match TRBD1 or TRBD2 (5 bases each). CDR3 length: 15 residues. V lost 3 bases and J 3 bases, leaving 14 bases between the germline ends. Germline CDR1 is SNHLY and CDR2 is FYNNEI. CDR3 loop: CASSDPGDLKETQYF. The DNA for the CDR3 is TGTGCCAGCAGTGATCCCGGGGACCTAAAAGAGACCCAGTACTTC.

This clonotype was detected only a few times. The chain has TRBV5-6 and TRBJ1-2, with TRBD1 identical over 8 bases. CDR1 and CDR2 (germline): SGHDT, YYEEEE. This CDR3 has 16 amino acids. J was trimmed by 4 bases and V by 4 bases; bases with no gene match: 12. CDR3 sequence: CASSRIATGDFYGYTF. The CDR3 DNA reads as TGTGCCAGCAGCCGGATCGCGACAGGGGACTTCTATGGCTACACCTTC.

This clonotype has only a few counts. CDR3 DNA sequence: TGTGCCAGCAGTCCCGAGGTGCGGGTTGGCCCCTCGACCCAGTACTTC. Encoded protein: CASSPEVRVGPSTQYF. The rearrangement links TRBV12-3 or TRBV12-4 to TRBJ2-5, with D tentatively TRBD2 (5 bases). This CDR3 is built from 16 residues. V dropped 5 bases and J dropped 7 bases, with 23 bases sitting between them.

The CDR3 loop reads CSALGGDTQYF. CDR3 coding DNA: TGCAGTGCCCTGGGAGGAGATACGCAGTATTTT. The chain joins TRBV20-1 to TRBJ2-3; a weak D match, TRBD2 (6 bases). This CDR3 spans 11 amino acids. V was cut by 6 bases and J by 5 bases, with 9 bases left in between. Germline CDR1 reads DFQATT; CDR2 reads SNEGSKA (reference sequence).

This clonotype was observed a handful of times. This rearrangement joins TRBV28 to TRBJ1-1; D call uncertain. Looked up from germline, CDR1 is MDHEN and CDR2 is SYDVKM. V was trimmed by 7 bases and J by 0 bases, leaving 6 bases between them. The CDR3 runs to 12 residues. The DNA of the CDR3 is TGTGCCAGCACCGGGATGAACACTGAAGCTTTCTTT. Translated, it gives CASTGMNTEAFF.

This clonotype was seen more than once but under ten times. The CDR3 is CSVVMGQSGYEQYF. For the CDR3, the DNA is TGCAGCGTTGTAATGGGGCAAAGTGGCTACGAGCAGTACTTC. V gene TRBV29-1 combines with J gene TRBJ2-7; weak D call: TRBD1 (5 bases). The CDR3 loop spans 14 amino acids. Germline assignment: CDR1 SQVTM and CDR2 ANQGSEA. V lost 4 bases to trimming and J lost 3 bases, with 16 bases between them.

This chain joins TRBV10-3 and TRBJ2-1; D remains ambiguous. The V gene's germline CDR1 is ENHRY and CDR2 SYGVKD. This CDR3 is built from 13 residues. V lost 0 bases and J 4 bases, leaving 4 bases between the germline ends. CDR3 residues: CAISESIYNEQFF. DNA of the CDR3: TGTGCCATCAGTGAGTCGATTTACAATGAGCAGTTCTTC.

This clonotype was observed a handful of times. This chain joins TRBV10-2 and TRBJ2-3; D possibly matches TRBD1 or TRBD2 (5 bases each). The CDR3 loop spans 17 amino acids. Germline V lookup: CDR1 WSHSY, CDR2 SAAADI. The germline V and J ends were trimmed by 4 bases and 2 bases, with 19 bases remaining between them. CDR3 amino acids: CASSAPMDGGITDTQYF. The CDR3 bases are TGCGCCAGCAGTGCCCCGATGGATGGGGGTATCACAGATACGCAGTATTTT.

J is TRBJ2-1 and V is TRBV11-2; 9 nucleotides line up with TRBD2. Germline CDR1 and CDR2: SGHAT and FQNNGV. Trimming took 6 bases from V and 10 from J; bases not matched to a gene: 28. The CDR3 consists of 20 residues. The CDR3, as DNA: TGTGCCAGCAGTTCACGTTCCGGAGAACAGGGACTAGCTGAATCCGGGGAGCAGTTCTTC. Residues: CASSSRSGEQGLAESGEQFF. Looking up the rest from reference TRBV11-2 and TRBJ2-1 gives the full variable domain: EAGVAQSPRYKIIEKRQSVAFWCNPISGHATLYWYQQILGQGPKLLIQFQNNGVVDDSQLPKDRFSAERLKGVDSTLKIQPAKLEDSAVYLCASSSRSGEQGLAESGEQFFGPGTRLTVL.

The chain combines TRBV15 with TRBJ2-7; 13 bases map to TRBD2. Germline V gene lookup returns CDR1 LNHNV and CDR2 YYDKDF (reference sequence). This CDR3 is 21 amino acids long. V gave up 1 base and J gave up 0 bases; unmatched junction bases: 15. CDR3 nucleotide sequence: TGTGCCACCAGCAGAGTCGTTGGGACTAGCGGGGTCGTAGGTCGCTCCTACGAGCAGTACTTC. Translated, it gives CATSRVVGTSGVVGRSYEQYF.

The genes are TRBV2 and TRBJ2-4; 7 positions match TRBD1. CDR3 length: 18 amino acids. The ends lost 2 bases at V and 0 bases at J; junction bases unmatched: 10. From germline, CDR1 is SNHLY and CDR2 FYNNEI. CDR3 sequence reads: CASSETWTGSLAKNIQYF. The CDR3 nucleotides are TGTGCCAGCAGTGAAACCTGGACAGGCTCCCTAGCCAAAAACATTCAGTACTTC.